This TCR beta chain stems from a study of blood T cell repertoires in COVID-19. Turning to the study itself: Samples came from the United States, Italy and Spain, spanning acute and convalescent COVID-19. In each case, the material was cDNA or gDNA derived from T cells, B-cell-depleted T cells, or PBMCs.

Original data processing: Counts of nucleated cells, estimated from reference gene primer amplification, were obtained. Using immunoSEQ multiplex PCR, the repertoire was profiled, and TCRdb retains in-frame clones only, with some absent. The V and J calls and clone size come from that table; D and trimming were worked out from the DNA. The table has around 60,000 clones, approximately 75% seen once. This CDR3 is 16 amino acids long. CDR1 is SEHNR, CDR2 FQNEAQ, per germline (reference sequence). V was trimmed by 0 bases and J by 2 bases, leaving 11 bases between them. This sequence joins TRBV7-9 and TRBJ1-3; D ambiguous. The sample taken for sequencing was peripheral blood. The TCR sequence derives from an elderly man with acute or convalescent COVID-19. This CDR3 reads CASSLAGGVAGNTIYF. CDR3 nucleotide sequence: TGTGCCAGCAGCTTAGCGGGCGGGGTGGCTGGAAACACCATATATTTT.